The clone carrying this T cell receptor beta chain was counted ten times or more. The time point: blood at routine non-recurrence follow-up after resection. In germline, CDR1 is SQVTM, CDR2 ANQGSEA. Trimming took 1 base from V and 0 from J, leaving 7 bases between them. This CDR3 contains 14 residues. TCRdb analysed the 5' RACE reads with MiXCR anew, one entry per CDR3 protein. The sample shows 25,000 to 35,000 distinct CDR3 sequences, around 9.3% of them seen only once. This record belongs to a study of spatial heterogeneity in lung cancer. About the research overall: The 65 or so donors had untreated early-stage non-small cell lung cancer. Where present, follow-up PBMC were sequenced a median of roughly 2 years after resection.

The chain recombines TRBV29-1 with TRBJ2-1, with D possibly TRBD2 on 5 matching bases. This clonotype was obtained from a female donor with early-stage non-small cell lung cancer. Sequences were derived from PBMCs, sampled at follow-up. DNA of the CDR3: TGCAGCGTTGAAGGGACTTACTCCTACAATGAGCAGTTCTTC. Amino acid sequence: CSVEGTYSYNEQFF.